This T cell receptor (beta chain) was retrieved from a study of technical replicates of blood from four donors. V lost 0 bases to trimming and J lost 6 bases, with 12 bases between them. Germline CDR1 and CDR2: MGHRA and YSYEKL. CDR3 length: 14 residues. Measured with immunoSEQ multiplex PCR; TCRdb has only the in-frame clones, and not every one. The top ten clones hold under 0.4% of a sample with tens of thousands of clones, about 95% of them seen once. Sequenced: T cells isolated from PBMCs. The receptor's source is a human donor in good health. The chain combines TRBV4-1 with TRBJ2-7; TRBD2 might be the D (6 bases). The CDR3 loop is CASSQDVPGGEQYF. CDR3 coding DNA: TGCGCCAGCAGCCAAGATGTCCCCGGGGGCGAGCAGTACTTC.